The 21 T cell receptor beta chains below come from one sample, sequenced in a study of blood T cell repertoires in COVID-19. Data came from immunoSEQ multiplex PCR; TCRdb stores just in-frame clones and leaves some out. The table includes about 180,000 clones, 87% detected once. Material: peripheral blood. These receptors were collected from an older woman with COVID-19, enrolled during active disease.

This clone is a singleton in its sample. V and J are TRBV6-5 and TRBJ1-1; D gene ambiguous. The CDR3 length is 13 residues. Germline V lookup: CDR1 MNHEY, CDR2 SVGAGI. Trimming removed 5 bases from V and 0 bases from J, with 7 bases in between. The CDR3 bases are TGTGCCAGCAGTCCCCGGGTGAACACTGAAGCTTTCTTT. Its protein product is CASSPRVNTEAFF.

J is TRBJ2-7 and V is TRBV15; TRBD1 agrees at 8 bases. The CDR3 runs 18 residues. Germline lookup yields CDR1 LNHNV and CDR2 YYDKDF (reference sequence). The V and J ends lost 1 base and 0 bases, in that order; junction bases with no gene match: 11. CDR3 sequence: CATSRGGGTGHFSYEQYF. CDR3 sequence (DNA): TGTGCCACCAGCAGAGGAGGAGGGACAGGACATTTCTCCTACGAGCAGTACTTC.

J is TRBJ2-7 and V is TRBV5-6; 8 bases fit TRBD2. CDR3 size: 18 residues. CDR1 and CDR2 (germline): SGHDT, YYEEEE. V shed 4 bases and J 9 bases; nucleotides not matched to a gene: 24. CDR3 coding DNA: TGTGCCAGCAGCCGATCACCCCAAGCCGGGACTAGATCTCAAGGGCAGTACTTC. Its protein product is CASSRSPQAGTRSQGQYF.

V gene TRBV9 combines with J gene TRBJ1-3; no firm D call. Looked up from germline, CDR1 is SGDLS and CDR2 is YYNGEE. V dropped 1 base and J dropped 0 bases, with 11 bases sitting between them. This CDR3 comprises 16 residues. CDR3 nucleotide sequence: TGTGCCAGCAGCGTAACCCTAGCCATCTCTGGAAACACCATATATTTT. It translates to CASSVTLAISGNTIYF.

The rearrangement links TRBV14 to TRBJ2-2, with TRBD1 as a possible D gene (6 bases). The CDR3 is 16 residues long. CDR1 SGHDN and CDR2 FVKESK come from the germline V gene. V lost 3 bases to trimming and J lost 1 base, with 12 bases between them. The DNA for the CDR3 is TGTGCCAGCAGCCAGATTACAGGGCTGAACACCGGGGAGCTGTTTTTT. Protein product: CASSQITGLNTGELFF.

The chain links TRBV11-2 to TRBJ2-3; 8 bases line up with TRBD1. Germline CDR1 reads SGHAT; CDR2 reads FQNNGV. The CDR3 is made up of 17 amino acids. With V trimmed by 4 bases and J by 2 bases, 11 bases remained unmatched. The chain's CDR3 is CASSSPPGQALTDTQYF. The CDR3 coding sequence is TGTGCCAGCAGCTCGCCCCCGGGACAGGCGCTCACAGATACGCAGTATTTT.

This rearrangement joins TRBV4-1 to TRBJ2-3; TRBD2 matches at 11 bases. Germline CDR1 MGHRA, CDR2 YSYEKL. This CDR3 comprises 18 residues. Trimming removed 1 base from V and 6 bases from J; junction bases left unmatched: 12. This CDR3 is CASSQVKGLAGGRDTQYF. The DNA of the CDR3 is TGCGCCAGCAGCCAAGTAAAAGGGCTAGCGGGAGGAAGGGATACGCAGTATTTT.

The gene calls are TRBV4-1 and TRBJ1-1, with 9 bases matching TRBD1. Germline V gene lookup returns CDR1 MGHRA and CDR2 YSYEKL. Unmatched junction bases numbered 11, after V lost 3 bases and J lost 3 bases. CDR3 length equals 17 residues. The CDR3 sequence: CASSQKGQGVGDTEAFF. The CDR3 nucleotides read TGCGCCAGCAGCCAGAAGGGACAGGGTGTAGGGGACACTGAAGCTTTCTTT.

The V and J genes are TRBV24-1 and TRBJ2-7; 8 bases fit TRBD1. Germline V gene sequence: CDR1 KGHDR, CDR2 SFDVKD. The CDR3 is made up of 14 amino acids. The trim removed 7 bases at V and 0 bases at J, leaving 4 bases unmatched. The CDR3 nucleotides read TGTGCCACCAGACCGGGACAGGCCTCCTACGAGCAGTACTTC. This encodes CATRPGQASYEQYF.

The chain uses TRBV12-3 or TRBV12-4 and TRBJ2-7; 8 nucleotides match TRBD2. The CDR3 contains 13 residues. Trimming at V came to 7 bases and at J to 0 bases, leaving 2 bases not matched to a gene. The CDR3: CASKLADSYEQYF. Here the CDR3 DNA reads TGTGCCAGCAAACTAGCGGACTCCTACGAGCAGTACTTC.

This sequence joins TRBV5-1 and TRBJ1-4, with unresolved D. Per the germline V gene, CDR1 is SGHRS and CDR2 is YFSETQ. The V end lost 2 bases, the J end lost 7 bases, and 12 bases lay between the germline ends. The CDR3 is 14 amino acids. CDR3 amino acids: CASSLREVGEKLFF. The DNA of the CDR3 is TGCGCCAGCAGCTTAAGGGAGGTTGGTGAAAAACTGTTTTTT.

The V gene is TRBV29-1, the J gene TRBJ1-1; D is uncertain. The CDR3 length is 9 residues. V lost 6 bases and J lost 8, with 7 bases in between. Germline lookup yields CDR1 SQVTM and CDR2 ANQGSEA. CDR3 protein: CSVGGEAFF. The CDR3 DNA follows: TGCAGCGTCGGCGGAGAAGCTTTCTTT.

This clone has just a few counts. This chain connects TRBV19 to TRBJ1-5, with D possibly matching TRBD1 (5 bases). Trimming left V 4 bases short and J 5 bases short, with 9 bases between. CDR1 is LNHDA, CDR2 SQIVND, per germline (reference sequence). The CDR3 is 13 residues long. Here the CDR3 reads CASSTGPYQPQHF. The CDR3 DNA reads as TGTGCCAGTAGTACAGGGCCTTATCAGCCCCAGCATTTT.

The chain couples TRBV3-1 (or the pseudogene TRBV3-2) to TRBJ2-7; D not certain. The CDR3 loop spans 13 amino acids. V lost 4 bases and J 6 bases, leaving 13 bases between the germline ends. Looked up from germline, CDR1 is LGHDT and CDR2 is YNNKEL (reference sequence). The CDR3 nucleotides read TGTGCCAGCAGCCTAAGCTTGATTTCCGAGCAGTACTTC. Translation: CASSLSLISEQYF.

The V and J genes are TRBV23-1 and TRBJ2-7; D gene unclear. TRBV23-1 is identified as an open reading frame with a role that is uncertain. CDR3 length: 14 residues. Trimming took off 0 bases at V and 3 bases at J, with 9 bases between the two ends. This CDR3 is CASSQSQISYEQYF. The CDR3 coding sequence is TGCGCCAGCAGTCAATCGCAGATAAGCTACGAGCAGTACTTC.

The chain couples TRBV3-1 (or the pseudogene TRBV3-2) to TRBJ2-3, with D possibly being TRBD1 (5 bases). The CDR3 length is 11 residues. Trimming pared 0 bases from V and 10 bases from J, leaving 5 bases between. Germline V gives CDR1 LGHDT, CDR2 YNNKEL (reference sequence). The CDR3 DNA follows: TGTGCCAGCAGCCAAGACAGGGCGCAGTATTTT. Translated: CASSQDRAQYF.

The CDR3 loop reads CASSEGAYTEAFF. The CDR3 nucleotides are TGTGCCAGCAGTGAAGGGGCCTACACTGAAGCTTTCTTT. The chain uses TRBV6-1 and TRBJ1-1; no firm D call. Germline-derived CDR1 and CDR2 are MNHNS and SASEGT. CDR3 length: 13 residues. Trimming left V 1 base short and J 3 bases short, with 6 bases between.

V is TRBV2 and J is TRBJ2-2; no definite D call. CDR1 SNHLY and CDR2 FYNNEI come from the germline V gene. This CDR3 is 13 amino acids long. V was pared by 6 bases and J by 2 bases, with 7 bases between. The CDR3 sequence: CASSVTNTGELFF. The CDR3 DNA reads TGTGCCAGCAGCGTCACTAACACCGGGGAGCTGTTTTTT.

CDR3 DNA: TGTGCCACCCCCGGGGGGGCAGGGCAGCCCCAGCATTTT. This translates into CATPGGAGQPQHF. V is TRBV28 and J is TRBJ1-5; perhaps TRBD1 as D (6 bases). Germline V lookup: CDR1 MDHEN, CDR2 SYDVKM. Trimming removed 10 bases at V and 7 bases at J, with 17 bases between. This CDR3 is built from 13 residues.

J is TRBJ2-7 and V is TRBV3-1 (or the pseudogene TRBV3-2); 7 bases align to TRBD1. V was pared by 2 bases and J by 6 bases, with 7 bases of the junction left unmatched. The CDR3 loop spans 14 amino acids. From germline, CDR1 is LGHDT and CDR2 YNNKEL (reference sequence). The CDR3: CASSQRQGSGEQYF. In DNA, the CDR3 is TGTGCCAGCAGCCAACGACAGGGATCTGGCGAGCAGTACTTC.

This chain connects TRBV18 to TRBJ1-1, with D maybe TRBD1 (5 bases). CDR3 size: 13 residues. Per germline, CDR1 KGHSH and CDR2 LQKENI. V was trimmed by 1 base and J by 8 bases, leaving 11 bases between them. CDR3 nucleotides: TGTGCCAGCTCACCACATGCTAGGACAGAAGCTTTCTTT. Its translation: CASSPHARTEAFF. Drawing the rest from reference TRBV18 and TRBJ1-1, the complete variable domain is NAGVMQNPRHLVRRRGQEARLRCSPMKGHSHVYWYRQLPEEGLKFMVYLQKENIIDESGMPKERFSAEFPKEGPSILRIQQVVRGDSAAYFCASSPHARTEAFFGQGTRLTVV.